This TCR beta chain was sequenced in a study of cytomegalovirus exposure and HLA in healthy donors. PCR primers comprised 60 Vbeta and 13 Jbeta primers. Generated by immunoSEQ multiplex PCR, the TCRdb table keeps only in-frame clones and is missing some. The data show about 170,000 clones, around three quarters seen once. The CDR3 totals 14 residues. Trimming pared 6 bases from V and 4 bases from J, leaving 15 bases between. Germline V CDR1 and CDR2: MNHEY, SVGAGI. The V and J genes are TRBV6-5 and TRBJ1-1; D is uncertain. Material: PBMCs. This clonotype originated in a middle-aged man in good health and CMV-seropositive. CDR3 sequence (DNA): TGTGCCAGCAGCCCCGCGGGTAGCAGCACTGAAGCTTTCTTT. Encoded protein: CASSPAGSSTEAFF.